The next 12 T cell receptor beta chains were all read from a single sample in a study of CD8 T cells in Susac syndrome. Reverse transcription of 0.5 to 1 ug RNA was carried out with random hexamers. In TCRdb, the immunoSEQ multiplex PCR reads were re-called with MiXCR into one record per CDR3 protein. Of around 280,000 distinct CDR3 sequences in the sample, roughly 81% were seen once. The source material was CD8+ T cells from PBMCs. The origin of the receptors is a human donor with multiple sclerosis.

The chain combines TRBV27 with TRBJ1-4; D is unresolved. Between the trimmed V and J ends, which lost 3 bases and 4 bases, there was a span of 15 bases. The CDR3 is 16 residues long. The germline V gene has CDR1 MNHEY and CDR2 SMNVEV (reference sequence). CDR3 bases: TGTGCCAGCAGTTTTGCCCCCTCAAACCGTAATGAAAAACTGTTTTTT. The encoded protein is CASSFAPSNRNEKLFF.

The chain links TRBV7-9 to TRBJ2-7; 8 bases line up with TRBD2. J was trimmed by 5 bases and V by 5 bases; bases with no gene match: 5. Germline values: CDR1 SEHNR, CDR2 FQNEAQ (reference sequence). The CDR3 loop spans 13 amino acids. The CDR3 coding sequence is TGTGCCAGCAGCCCGGCCGGGGGGGACGAGCAGTACTTC. Its translation is CASSPAGGDEQYF.

The table lists this clonotype with a count of one. This chain's CDR3 is CASSVFGLAGALRGYNEQFF. CDR3 bases: TGTGCCAGCAGCGTCTTCGGACTAGCGGGAGCTTTGAGGGGTTACAATGAGCAGTTCTTC. The chain combines TRBV11-1 with TRBJ2-1, with 13 nucleotides matching TRBD2. Germline V gene sequence: CDR1 SGHAT, CDR2 FQDESV (reference sequence). Unmatched junction bases numbered 17, after V lost 5 bases and J lost 4 bases. This CDR3 contains 20 residues. The full variable domain, in which reference TRBV11-1 and TRBJ2-1 provide the parts outside the CDR3, is EAEVAQSPRYKITEKSQAVAFWCDPISGHATLYWYRQILGQGPELLVQFQDESVVDDSQLPKDRFSAERLKGVDSTLKIQPAELGDSAMYLCASSVFGLAGALRGYNEQFFGPGTRLTVL.

The V call is TRBV3-1, the J call TRBJ2-1; the D call may be TRBD1 or TRBD2 (5 bases each). Germline V gene lookup returns CDR1 LGHDT and CDR2 YNNKEL (reference sequence). The V and J ends lost 1 base and 7 bases respectively, with 11 bases between them. There are 14 residues in the CDR3. DNA for the CDR3: TGTGCCAGCAGCCAAGTCGGCGAGGGGAATGAGCAGTTCTTC. Its translation is CASSQVGEGNEQFF.

This chain links TRBV6-1 with TRBJ2-1; 12 nucleotides agree with TRBD2. Per germline, CDR1 MNHNS and CDR2 SASEGT. The CDR3 totals 18 residues. V dropped 6 bases and J dropped 0; count of bases not matched to a gene: 9. The chain's CDR3 is CASSIGLAGPSSYNEQFF. CDR3 bases: TGTGCCAGCAGCATCGGACTAGCGGGACCGAGCTCCTACAATGAGCAGTTCTTC.

The sample holds one count of this clonotype. This chain uses TRBV4-2 with TRBJ1-1; TRBD1 matches at 10 bases. Germline-derived CDR1 and CDR2 are LGHNA and YNFKEQ. V lost 8 bases to trimming and J lost 2 bases; unmatched junction nucleotides: 8. The CDR3 contains 15 residues. The chain's CDR3 is CASQNRDRGNTEAFF. As DNA, the CDR3 is TGTGCCAGCCAGAACCGGGACAGGGGAAACACTGAAGCTTTCTTT.

The rearrangement links TRBV24-1 to TRBJ2-7; 7 positions match TRBD1. The V and J ends lost 4 bases and 2 bases, in that order; junction bases with no gene match: 16. Germline CDR1 reads KGHDR; CDR2 reads SFDVKD. The CDR3 spans 18 residues. The CDR3 spells CATSDPRGDRDGTYEQYF. CDR3 sequence (DNA): TGTGCCACCAGTGACCCCCGGGGCGACAGGGATGGAACCTACGAGCAGTACTTC.

The rearrangement links TRBV25-1 to TRBJ2-1, with D maybe TRBD2 (5 bases). From germline, CDR1 is MGHDK and CDR2 SYGVNS. There are 17 residues in the CDR3. Trimming cost V 1 base and J 0 bases, with 13 bases left between them. CDR3 sequence reads: CASSESVTGVSYNEQFF. In nucleotides, the CDR3 is TGTGCCAGCAGTGAATCCGTCACCGGGGTCTCCTACAATGAGCAGTTCTTC. Variable domain in full (rest from reference TRBV25-1 and TRBJ2-1): EADIYQTPRYLVIGTGKKITLECSQTMGHDKMYWYQQDPGMELHLIHYSYGVNSTEKGDLSSESTVSRIRTEHFPLTLESARPSHTSQYLCASSESVTGVSYNEQFFGPGTRLTVL.

The rearrangement uses TRBV12-3 or TRBV12-4 and TRBJ1-4, with D uncertain. The CDR3 totals 14 residues. V lost 0 bases to trimming and J lost 2 bases, with 4 bases between them. The CDR3 is CASSLAGTNEKLFF. CDR3 DNA sequence: TGTGCCAGCAGTTTAGCGGGGACTAATGAAAAACTGTTTTTT.

The chain combines TRBV7-9 with TRBJ2-2; D is possibly TRBD1 (5 bases). V lost 8 bases and J lost 4, with 11 bases in between. This CDR3 region has 13 residues. CDR1 and CDR2 from the germline V gene are SEHNR and FQNEAQ (reference sequence). The CDR3 protein is CASGAVRTGELFF. In nucleotides, the CDR3 is TGTGCCAGCGGGGCAGTGCGCACCGGGGAGCTGTTTTTT.

The rearrangement links TRBV7-8 to TRBJ1-5; 7 positions match TRBD1. Germline V gene data show CDR1 as SGHVS and CDR2 as FQNEAQ. The CDR3 loop spans 15 amino acids. Losses at the gene ends were 1 base for V and 6 bases for J; bases not matched to a gene: 6. The CDR3 DNA reads as TGTGCCAGCAGCTTAGAGGGGGCAGGGGGTCAGCCCCAGCATTTT. Protein: CASSLEGAGGQPQHF.

The chain uses TRBV6-2 or TRBV6-3 and TRBJ2-2; D ambiguous. This CDR3 is 15 amino acids long. V was trimmed by 7 bases and J by 1 base, leaving 13 bases between them. Germline-derived CDR1 and CDR2 are MNHEY and SVGEGT. CDR3: CASTPYSKNTGELFF. CDR3 nucleotides: TGTGCCAGCACCCCATACTCTAAGAACACCGGGGAGCTGTTTTTT.